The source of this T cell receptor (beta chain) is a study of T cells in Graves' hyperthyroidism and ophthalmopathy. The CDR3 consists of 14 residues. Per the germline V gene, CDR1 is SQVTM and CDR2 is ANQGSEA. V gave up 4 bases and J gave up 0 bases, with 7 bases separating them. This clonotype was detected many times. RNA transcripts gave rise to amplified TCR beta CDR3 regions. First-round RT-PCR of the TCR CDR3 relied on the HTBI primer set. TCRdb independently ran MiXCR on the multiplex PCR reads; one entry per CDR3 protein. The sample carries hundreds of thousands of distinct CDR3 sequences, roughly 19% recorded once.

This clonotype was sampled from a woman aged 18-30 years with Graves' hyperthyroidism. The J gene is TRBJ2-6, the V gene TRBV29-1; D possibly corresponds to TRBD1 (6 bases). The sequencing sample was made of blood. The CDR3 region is CSVAQGSGANVLTF. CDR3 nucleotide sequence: TGCAGCGTTGCACAGGGCTCTGGGGCCAACGTCCTGACTTTC.